This TCR beta chain came from a study of PD-L1 blockade in urothelial cancer. Study-wide context: T cells were recovered from blood samples at a median of around 150,000. Study results and limitations: The study found that durable-benefit patients expanded tumor-associated blood clones more at 3 weeks.

V lost 8 bases to trimming and J lost 0 bases; unmatched junction nucleotides: 10. CDR1 is MNHEY, CDR2 SMNVEV, per germline (reference sequence). CDR3 length equals 16 residues. Turning to this clone: Its antigen is not identified.

As for time point: peripheral blood 6 weeks after treatment start. Urothelial carcinoma affected the patients, and it was locally advanced or metastatic. Generated by immunoSEQ multiplex PCR, the TCRdb table keeps only in-frame clones and is missing some. The data show tens of thousands of clones, with 80% to 85% seen just once and under 3% held by the top ten. Sequencing was performed on PBMCs, taken around atezolizumab (anti-PD-L1) treatment. The V call is TRBV27, the J call TRBJ2-1; TRBD1 matches at 7 bases. The sequence derives from an older man with urothelial cancer. The DNA of the CDR3 is TGTGCCAGCGCCACTGAGGGGGCTGTCTCCTACAATGAGCAGTTCTTC. Protein sequence: CASATEGAVSYNEQFF.